One and the same sample provided the 26 T cell receptor beta chains below, sequenced in a study of regulatory T cells in long-lasting Graves disease. Both iRepertoire HTBI primers and Arm-PCR of CDR3 regions were used to build the TCR beta libraries. Using its own MiXCR run on the multiplex PCR reads, TCRdb lists one record per CDR3 protein. The sample includes some 250,000 distinct CDR3 sequences, roughly 18% seen only once; the top ten take less than 25%. Specified time point: newly diagnosed GD, antithyroid drugs for less than 3 months. Making the TCR library involved RNA that had been extracted from PBMCs. The source material was peripheral blood mononuclear cells (PBMCs), sampled at new diagnosis, from a patient treated with antithyroid drugs. These receptor sequences come from a female donor with Graves disease.

This clonotype was seen ten or more times. In DNA form, the CDR3 reads TGTGCCACCAGTGATTTGGGGACACGGCGGTTCTTC. This gives the protein CATSDLGTRRFF. V and J are TRBV24-1 and TRBJ2-1, with D possibly matching TRBD1 (6 bases). This CDR3 comprises 12 residues. V shed 0 bases and J shed 15 bases, with 11 bases lying between them. CDR1 and CDR2 from the germline V gene are KGHDR and SFDVKD.

The sample holds a few counts of this clonotype. The CDR3 loop reads CASSDGPPRQQFF. CDR3 sequence (DNA): TGTGCCAGCAGCGATGGACCCCCCCGCCAGCAGTTCTTC. This sequence joins TRBV9 and TRBJ2-1; no clear D gene. This CDR3 comprises 13 residues. V was cut by 3 bases and J by 11 bases, with 15 bases left in between. Germline assignment: CDR1 SGDLS and CDR2 YYNGEE.

There are a few counts of this clonotype. One end of the junction fails to match germline, which may point to a read error. This chain connects TRBV6-1 to TRBJ1-1; unclear D gene. The CDR3 is 14 amino acids. CDR1 MNHNS and CDR2 SASEGT come from the germline V gene. The DNA of the CDR3 is TGTGCCATCAGTGAAAGACGGGTTGCCACTGAAGCTTTCTTT. Translation gives CAISERRVATEAFF.

Many counts were recorded for this clonotype. The J gene is TRBJ2-7, the V gene TRBV27; D is unresolved. CDR3 length: 16 residues. Germline loops: CDR1 MNHEY, CDR2 SMNVEV (reference sequence). Trimming pared 3 bases from V and 2 bases from J, leaving 17 bases between. The CDR3 protein is CASSLRQNPIPYEQYF. CDR3 DNA sequence: TGTGCCAGCAGTTTGAGGCAGAACCCGATACCCTACGAGCAGTACTTC.

This clonotype was seen at least ten times. The chain joins TRBV7-3 to TRBJ1-2, with D unclear. Germline V gives CDR1 SGHTA, CDR2 FQGTGA. This CDR3 is built from 12 residues. The V gene lost 5 bases and the J gene lost 8 bases, with 12 bases spanning the gap. The CDR3 region has the DNA TGTGCCAGCAGCGTACCCGGGATAGGCTACACCTTC. Translation gives CASSVPGIGYTF.

The chain recombines TRBV14 with TRBJ2-1, with 12 bases that match TRBD2. The CDR3 contains 19 residues. Germline CDR1 SGHDN, CDR2 FVKESK. J was trimmed by 4 bases and V by 0 bases; bases with no gene match: 10. Written as DNA, the CDR3 is TGTGCCAGCAGCCAAGAGCTGGGGAAACTAGCGGGAGGTTACAATGAGCAGTTCTTC. This codes for CASSQELGKLAGGYNEQFF.

This clonotype was counted at least ten times. The rearrangement uses TRBV28 and TRBJ2-3; TRBD1 matches 8 bases. CDR3 length equals 15 residues. The V and J ends lost 1 base and 3 bases, in that order; junction bases with no gene match: 3. The germline CDR1 and CDR2 sequences are MDHEN and SYDVKM. CDR3: CASSLSGGGTDTQYF. CDR3 in DNA: TGTGCCAGCAGTTTATCAGGGGGCGGGACAGATACGCAGTATTTT.

The table lists this clonotype with many counts. The rearrangement uses TRBV7-8 and TRBJ1-4; TRBD1 agrees at 9 bases. V was pared by 5 bases and J by 5 bases, with 6 bases of the junction left unmatched. CDR1 is SGHVS and CDR2 is FQNEAQ in the germline V gene. The CDR3 extends over 15 amino acids. CDR3 residues: CASSPQGQGNEKLFF. The CDR3 bases are TGTGCCAGCAGCCCACAGGGACAGGGAAATGAAAAACTGTTTTTT.

This clonotype was detected many times. The chain couples TRBV11-1 to TRBJ2-2; D is tentatively TRBD1 or TRBD2 (5 bases each). Trimming left V 5 bases short and J 2 bases short, with 15 bases between. This CDR3 has 16 residues. Germline CDR1 SGHAT, CDR2 FQDESV (reference sequence). CDR3 sequence (DNA): TGTGCCAGCAGCAAAAGGAACGGGGCAAACACCGGGGAGCTGTTTTTT. Amino acids: CASSKRNGANTGELFF.

Remarks on this clonotype: This may come from a read error, since a much larger clone is one base off. The V gene is TRBV3-1, the J gene TRBJ2-6, with D tentatively TRBD1 or TRBD2 (5 bases each). CDR1 and CDR2 from the germline V gene are LGHDT and YNNKEL (reference sequence). This CDR3 region has 18 residues. The CDR3 reads CVSSQITGTLSGANVLTF. Written as DNA, the CDR3 is TGTGTCAGCAGCCAGATAACCGGGACCCTCTCTGGGGCCAACGTCCTGACTTTC.

This clonotype showed up just a few times. The rearrangement uses TRBV20-1 and TRBJ2-7; 14 bases are a match to TRBD2. Losses at the gene ends were 5 bases for V and 6 bases for J; bases not matched to a gene: 9. Germline V gene sequence: CDR1 DFQATT, CDR2 SNEGSKA (reference sequence). The CDR3 runs to 15 residues. This CDR3 reads CSAGRTSGRIGEQYF. CDR3 sequence (DNA): TGCAGTGCTGGACGGACTAGCGGGAGGATTGGCGAGCAGTACTTC.

In its sample, this clonotype was seen many times. The chain links TRBV7-2 to TRBJ1-4, with 8 bases lining up with TRBD1. The CDR3 is 15 residues long. V lost 2 bases and J lost 8; bases outside the gene matches: 7. The V gene's germline CDR1 is SGHTA and CDR2 FQGNSA. CDR3 sequence reads: CASSLWSGGKEKLFF. The CDR3, as DNA: TGTGCCAGCAGCTTATGGTCAGGGGGCAAGGAAAAACTGTTTTTT.

The genes are TRBV11-1 and TRBJ2-1; no firm D call. Per germline, CDR1 SGHAT and CDR2 FQDESV (reference sequence). The V gene lost 0 bases and the J gene lost 8 bases, with 11 bases spanning the gap. The CDR3 covers 14 residues. The CDR3 is CASSLAQTNYEQFF. CDR3 coding DNA: TGTGCCAGCAGCTTAGCACAGACAAACTATGAGCAGTTCTTC.

This clonotype showed up just a few times. The CDR3 protein is CASSDSTASGRDEQFF. Here the CDR3 DNA reads TGTGCCAGCAGTGACTCGACGGCTTCCGGCCGGGATGAGCAGTTCTTC. The chain couples TRBV6-4 to TRBJ2-1; D is undetermined. CDR1 is MRHNA, CDR2 SNTAGT, per germline. With 0 bases removed from V and 8 bases from J, the gap between germline ends came to 17 bases. The CDR3 has 16 amino acids.

The genes are TRBV5-1 and TRBJ2-1; D is unclear. The CDR3 consists of 16 residues. Trimming removed 0 bases at V and 0 bases at J, with 10 bases between. Germline CDR1 is SGHRS and CDR2 is YFSETQ. CDR3 in amino acids: CASSLAGDSSYNEQFF. The CDR3 DNA is TGCGCCAGCAGCTTGGCCGGAGATAGCTCCTACAATGAGCAGTTCTTC. Full variable domain (rest looked up from reference TRBV5-1 and TRBJ2-1): KAGVTQTPRYLIKTRGQQVTLSCSPISGHRSVSWYQQTPGQGLQFLFEYFSETQRNKGNFPGRFSGRQFSNSRSEMNVSTLELGDSALYLCASSLAGDSSYNEQFFGPGTRLTVL.

This clonotype was found many times. V usage is TRBV29-1 and J usage is TRBJ2-1, with D possibly TRBD1 on 6 matching bases. The V end was cut by 4 bases, the J end by 10 bases, with 8 bases between. The CDR3 is made up of 10 amino acids. CDR1 is SQVTM, CDR2 ANQGSEA, per germline. CDR3 sequence (DNA): TGCAGCGTTGTAACAGGGGAGCAGTTCTTC. Its translation is CSVVTGEQFF.

Many counts were recorded for this clonotype. The chain combines TRBV2 with TRBJ2-1, with 7 bases fitting TRBD2. The CDR3 runs 15 residues. The junction had 12 bases not matched to a gene; V was cut back by 6 bases and J by 7 bases. Germline loops: CDR1 SNHLY, CDR2 FYNNEI. The CDR3 region is CASSALTGGTNEQFF. The CDR3 DNA reads TGTGCCAGCAGCGCCCTAACGGGAGGTACTAATGAGCAGTTCTTC. Together with reference TRBV2 and TRBJ2-1, the CDR3 gives the full variable domain: EPEVTQTPSHQVTQMGQEVILRCVPISNHLYFYWYRQILGQKVEFLVSFYNNEISEKSEIFDDQFSVERPDGSNFTLKIRSTKLEDSAMYFCASSALTGGTNEQFFGPGTRLTVL.

This clonotype was found many times. The chain couples TRBV7-2 to TRBJ2-5; weak D call: TRBD1 (6 bases). Trimming took 5 bases from V and 3 from J, leaving 10 bases between them. The CDR3 is 13 amino acids. Germline CDR1 is SGHTA and CDR2 is FQGNSA. This CDR3 is CASSDDRKETQYF. CDR3 coding DNA: TGTGCCAGCAGCGACGACAGGAAAGAGACCCAGTACTTC. Filled out from reference TRBV7-2 and TRBJ2-5, the complete variable domain reads GAGVSQSPSNKVTEKGKDVELRCDPISGHTALYWYRQSLGQGLEFLIYFQGNSAPDKSGLPSDRFSAERTGGSVSTLTIQRTQQEDSAVYLCASSDDRKETQYFGPGTRLLVL.

This clonotype was recorded many times. The chain joins TRBV6-2 or TRBV6-3 to TRBJ2-1, with 8 positions matching TRBD1. Germline-derived CDR1 and CDR2 are MNHEY and SVGEGT. The CDR3 consists of 16 residues. V lost 6 bases and J lost 0; bases outside the gene matches: 7. The CDR3 nucleotides are TGTGCCAGCAGGGGGGGACAGGCTAGCTCCTACAATGAGCAGTTCTTC. It is translated as CASRGGQASSYNEQFF.

Details on this clonotype: A read error may explain this, as a much larger clone is one base away. The V call is TRBV7-9, the J call TRBJ2-3; D gene uncertain. The CDR3 has 8 residues. Germline values: CDR1 SEHNR, CDR2 FQNEAQ (reference sequence). The DNA of the CDR3 is TGTGCCGCCGCAGGACCGCTTTTT. It is translated as CAAAGPLF.

This clonotype has at least ten counts. The chain has TRBV27 and TRBJ2-7, with 9 bases matching TRBD1. Germline lookup yields CDR1 MNHEY and CDR2 SMNVEV (reference sequence). V was clipped by 0 bases and J by 3 bases; unmatched bases: 9. CDR3 length equals 17 residues. In DNA, the CDR3 is TGTGCCAGCAGTTTATCCCTCCGGGACAGGGTAGTCTACGAGCAGTACTTC. Protein product: CASSLSLRDRVVYEQYF.

This clonotype was counted many times. This chain links TRBV27 with TRBJ1-2; 8 nucleotides agree with TRBD1. Germline V gives CDR1 MNHEY, CDR2 SMNVEV (reference sequence). CDR3 length: 15 amino acids. Germline trimming cut 5 bases from V and 4 bases from J; bases unmatched to any gene: 9. Written as DNA, the CDR3 is TGTGCCAGCAGTCCGACAGGGGCAAGGGTCTATGGCTACACCTTC. Protein: CASSPTGARVYGYTF.

The genes are TRBV4-1 and TRBJ1-4, with 8 bases identical to TRBD1. CDR1 and CDR2 (germline): MGHRA, YSYEKL. This CDR3 is built from 14 residues. Trimming cost V 8 bases and J 10 bases; bases outside gene matches: 12. The CDR3 is CASGTQGARAKLFF. CDR3 bases: TGCGCCAGCGGTACCCAGGGGGCCCGGGCAAAACTGTTTTTT.

The chain combines TRBV5-4 with TRBJ1-2, with D possibly TRBD1 on 6 matching bases. This CDR3 comprises 16 residues. Trimming removed 3 bases at V and 3 bases at J, with 18 bases between. Germline CDR1 is SGHNT and CDR2 is YYREEE (reference sequence). CDR3 coding DNA: TGTGCCAGCAGCTCCCCACCGGACAGAGACGACTATGGCTACACCTTC. It specifies CASSSPPDRDDYGYTF.

Worth noting for this clonotype: Given a far larger clone just one base away, this is likely a sequencing read error. The V and J genes are TRBV11-2 and TRBJ2-1; possibly TRBD2 for D (7 bases). TRBJ2-3 explains the end of the DNA better; the J call may be wrong. Germline V gene data show CDR1 as SGHAT and CDR2 as FQNNGV. This CDR3 is 13 amino acids long. The CDR3 here is CVSSIGGADTQYF. The DNA of the CDR3 is TGTGTCAGCAGCATAGGGGGGGCAGATACGCAGTATTTT.

Ten or more counts support this clonotype. This chain's CDR3 is CASSPTSGGGDEQFF. The CDR3 nucleotides read TGTGCCAGCAGCCCTACTAGCGGGGGAGGGGATGAGCAGTTCTTC. The chain combines TRBV3-1 with TRBJ2-1; 11 bases line up with TRBD2. Trimming cost V 4 bases and J 8 bases; bases outside gene matches: 7. There are 15 residues in the CDR3. Germline loops: CDR1 LGHDT, CDR2 YNNKEL (reference sequence).